What follows describes a single T cell receptor (beta chain). These data come from a study of blood T cell repertoires in COVID-19. As for the study in general: The origin of the acute and convalescent COVID-19 samples was the United States, Italy and Spain. PBMCs, B-cell-depleted T cells, or T cells were the source of the cDNA or gDNA that made up the material.

The authors' processing: Scientists estimated how many nucleated cells there were by amplifying reference gene primers. Clones were sequenced by immunoSEQ multiplex PCR, and TCRdb holds only the in-frame ones, with some missing. That table is the source of V, J and clone size, and D and trimming were worked out from the DNA. The sample contains tens of thousands of clones, roughly 86% of which appear only once. Patients in Seattle were enrolled during active infection, then followed longitudinally. Germline V CDR1 and CDR2: LGHNA, YNFKEQ. V was clipped by 4 bases and J by 9 bases, with 11 bases between them. The CDR3 loop spans 12 amino acids.

The chain employs TRBV4-2 and TRBJ2-3, with D unresolved. The receptor comes from a man in his sixties with COVID-19, enrolled during active disease. Material: peripheral blood. The DNA for the CDR3 is TGTGCCAGCAGCCCTCAGTCAGGAACGCAGTATTTT. Translated, it gives CASSPQSGTQYF.